Listed here are 26 T cell receptor beta chains from one sample, sequenced in a study of cytomegalovirus exposure and HLA in healthy donors. PCR employed 60 Vbeta and 13 Jbeta primers. The repertoire was sequenced with immunoSEQ multiplex PCR; TCRdb's copy has only in-frame clones and lacks some. The profile shows about 130,000 clones, over 60% of them singletons. Sequencing was carried out using PBMCs. These receptor sequences come from a human donor in good health.

This chain connects TRBV29-1 to TRBJ2-2; no reliable D call. The CDR3 contains 13 residues. Germline CDR1 is SQVTM and CDR2 is ANQGSEA. Trimming cost V 3 bases and J 5 bases, with 10 bases left between them. The CDR3 reads CSVEQDRTGELFF. The DNA of the CDR3 is TGCAGCGTTGAGCAGGATCGGACCGGGGAGCTGTTTTTT.

The chain links TRBV6-5 to TRBJ2-5, with a possible D match to TRBD2 (6 bases). With the DNA end fitting TRBJ2-7 better, the J assignment may be wrong. There are 16 residues in the CDR3. In germline, CDR1 is MNHEY, CDR2 SVGAGI. CDR3 residues: CASSYSGGSRSYEQYF. The CDR3 coding sequence is TGTGCCAGCAGTTACTCTGGAGGGTCGCGCTCCTACGAGCAGTACTTC.

This chain joins TRBV6-1 and TRBJ2-5; 7 bases map to TRBD2. Germline trimming cut 10 bases from V and 2 bases from J; bases unmatched to any gene: 13. Germline CDR1 MNHNS, CDR2 SASEGT. The CDR3 sequence is 15 residues long. DNA for the CDR3: TGTGCCACCTCCCCCCAGCGGCGGGAGCAAGAGACCCAGTACTTC. It yields the protein CATSPQRREQETQYF.

V usage is TRBV30 and J usage is TRBJ2-5; TRBD2 agrees at 15 bases. There are 15 residues in the CDR3. V was clipped by 3 bases and J by 10 bases; unmatched bases: 9. From germline, CDR1 is GTSNPN and CDR2 SVGIG (reference sequence). The CDR3 sequence: CAWRWIGLAGGFQYF. The CDR3 DNA follows: TGTGCCTGGAGATGGATTGGACTAGCGGGGGGGTTCCAGTACTTC.

This chain links TRBV11-1 with TRBJ2-5; maybe TRBD2 (6 bases). Germline V gene sequence: CDR1 SGHAT, CDR2 FQDESV (reference sequence). V was shortened by 5 bases and J by 1 base, with 11 bases between the two germline ends. CDR3 length: 14 amino acids. The CDR3 DNA follows: TGTGCCAGCAGCCGACCGGGACTCCAAGAGACCCAGTACTTC. Translation gives CASSRPGLQETQYF. The entire variable domain, with the rest obtained from reference TRBV11-1 and TRBJ2-5, is as follows: EAEVAQSPRYKITEKSQAVAFWCDPISGHATLYWYRQILGQGPELLVQFQDESVVDDSQLPKDRFSAERLKGVDSTLKIQPAELGDSAMYLCASSRPGLQETQYFGPGTRLLVL.

As DNA, the CDR3 is TGTGCCAGCAGCTACCGGGAGCTATTCACAGATACGCAGTATTTT. Protein sequence: CASSYRELFTDTQYF. V and J are TRBV7-8 and TRBJ2-3, with a possible D match to TRBD2 (6 bases). From germline, CDR1 is SGHVS and CDR2 FQNEAQ. Trimming removed 4 bases at V and 2 bases at J, with 13 bases between. The CDR3 spans 15 residues.

The chain is built from TRBV7-9 and TRBJ2-2; D possibly corresponds to TRBD1 (7 bases). V shed 5 bases and J shed 1 base, with 20 bases lying between them. Germline-derived CDR1 and CDR2 are SEHNR and FQNEAQ (reference sequence). The CDR3 contains 18 residues. CDR3 loop: CASSQGWRDSLNTGELFF. CDR3 DNA sequence: TGTGCCAGCAGCCAAGGGTGGCGGGACAGCTTGAACACCGGGGAGCTGTTTTTT.

This rearrangement joins TRBV15 to TRBJ2-3, with 13 bases matching TRBD2. CDR1 is LNHNV, CDR2 YYDKDF, per germline (reference sequence). This CDR3 has 16 amino acids. With 0 bases clipped from V and 6 bases from J, the junction kept 3 bases outside the gene matches. CDR3 amino acids: CATSRDGLAGADTQYF. As DNA, the CDR3 is TGTGCCACCAGCAGAGACGGACTAGCGGGAGCTGATACGCAGTATTTT. Full variable domain (outside the CDR3, taken from reference TRBV15 and TRBJ2-3): DAMVIQNPRYQVTQFGKPVTLSCSQTLNHNVMYWYQQKSSQAPKLLFHYYDKDFNNEADTPDNFQSRRPNTSFCFLDIRSPGLGDTAMYLCATSRDGLAGADTQYFGPGTRLTVL.

The rearrangement links TRBV27 to TRBJ2-1, with a tentative D call TRBD1 (6 bases). Germline V gene lookup returns CDR1 MNHEY and CDR2 SMNVEV (reference sequence). The CDR3 length is 14 residues. V was clipped by 6 bases and J by 2 bases, with 11 bases between them. This CDR3 reads CASRGAATYNEQFF. The DNA of the CDR3 is TGTGCCAGCAGGGGGGCGGCTACCTACAATGAGCAGTTCTTC.

The V call is TRBV7-2, the J call TRBJ2-7, with 7 nucleotides matching TRBD2. The CDR3 consists of 16 residues. Trimming cost V 2 bases and J 6 bases; bases outside gene matches: 13. Per the germline V gene, CDR1 is SGHTA and CDR2 is FQGNSA. Here the CDR3 DNA reads TGTGCCAGCAGCTTATGGGCCACCAGCGGGACCCCCGAGCAGTACTTC. Its translation: CASSLWATSGTPEQYF.

The chain employs TRBV9 and TRBJ2-1; 9 nucleotides align to TRBD1. This CDR3 region has 15 residues. Germline loops: CDR1 SGDLS, CDR2 YYNGEE. V dropped 3 bases and J dropped 5; count of bases not matched to a gene: 6. The CDR3 is CASSASGQGNNEQFF. In DNA form, the CDR3 reads TGTGCCAGCAGCGCGTCGGGACAGGGAAACAATGAGCAGTTCTTC. Full variable domain (outside the CDR3, taken from reference TRBV9 and TRBJ2-1): DSGVTQTPKHLITATGQRVTLRCSPRSGDLSVYWYQQSLDQGLQFLIQYYNGEERAKGNILERFSAQQFPDLHSELNLSSLELGDSALYFCASSASGQGNNEQFFGPGTRLTVL.

The V gene is TRBV7-8, the J gene TRBJ1-1, with D perhaps TRBD1 (5 bases). CDR1 is SGHVS and CDR2 is FQNEAQ in the germline V gene. Trimming shortened V by 0 bases and J by 6 bases, and 8 bases separated the two germline ends. The CDR3 is made up of 13 amino acids. In DNA, the CDR3 is TGTGCCAGCAGCTTAGCGATCAGGGCTGAAGCTTTCTTT. This translates into CASSLAIRAEAFF.

This chain connects TRBV5-1 to TRBJ2-5; the D gene is possibly TRBD1 (6 bases). Gene TRBJ2-7 matches the end of the DNA better, so the J call may be wrong. CDR1 and CDR2 from the germline V gene are SGHRS and YFSETQ. This CDR3 has 14 amino acids. The CDR3, as DNA: TGCGCCAGCAGCTCGCTCCGAGGACAGAACGAGCAGTACTTC. This encodes CASSSLRGQNEQYF.

This clone has more than one count but fewer than ten. This rearrangement joins TRBV11-1 to TRBJ2-3, with D uncertain. This CDR3 contains 14 residues. From germline, CDR1 is SGHAT and CDR2 FQDESV (reference sequence). Trimming shortened V by 1 base and J by 2 bases, and 7 bases separated the two germline ends. The CDR3 DNA sequence: TGTGCCAGCAGCTTAGGTCTAGTCACAGATACGCAGTATTTT. It translates to CASSLGLVTDTQYF. Based on the CDR3 plus reference TRBV11-1 and TRBJ2-3, the full variable domain is EAEVAQSPRYKITEKSQAVAFWCDPISGHATLYWYRQILGQGPELLVQFQDESVVDDSQLPKDRFSAERLKGVDSTLKIQPAELGDSAMYLCASSLGLVTDTQYFGPGTRLTVL.

The V call is TRBV9, the J call TRBJ2-2; 8 bases align to TRBD1. Germline CDR1 and CDR2: SGDLS and YYNGEE. The CDR3 runs to 16 residues. V was clipped by 5 bases and J by 0 bases; unmatched bases: 6. CDR3 region: CASRVGQGTNTGELFF. Here the CDR3 DNA reads TGTGCCAGCAGGGTCGGACAGGGAACGAACACCGGGGAGCTGTTTTTT.

This sequence joins TRBV9 and TRBJ1-3, with a weak D call TRBD1 (5 bases). V shed 0 bases and J shed 4 bases, with 11 bases lying between them. CDR1 SGDLS and CDR2 YYNGEE come from the germline V gene. The CDR3 loop spans 15 amino acids. This CDR3 is CASSVVGRAGNTIYF. CDR3 bases: TGTGCCAGCAGCGTAGTTGGCAGGGCGGGAAACACCATATATTTT. Looking up the rest from reference TRBV9 and TRBJ1-3 gives the full variable domain: DSGVTQTPKHLITATGQRVTLRCSPRSGDLSVYWYQQSLDQGLQFLIQYYNGEERAKGNILERFSAQQFPDLHSELNLSSLELGDSALYFCASSVVGRAGNTIYFGEGSWLTVV.

The chain is built from TRBV19 and TRBJ2-6, with no clear D. Trimming removed 0 bases at V and 0 bases at J, with 3 bases between. The CDR3 is 15 residues long. CDR1 and CDR2 from the germline V gene are LNHDA and SQIVND (reference sequence). The CDR3 reads CASSIDSSGANVLTF. The CDR3 DNA is TGTGCCAGTAGTATAGACAGCTCTGGGGCCAACGTCCTGACTTTC.

This clone was seen a single time. The chain couples TRBV7-2 to TRBJ2-7; 13 bases agree with TRBD2. There are 17 residues in the CDR3. V lost 1 base to trimming and J lost 4 bases; unmatched junction nucleotides: 7. Germline lookup yields CDR1 SGHTA and CDR2 FQGNSA. The CDR3 sequence: CASSLDGTSGTKYEQYF. The CDR3 DNA is TGTGCCAGCAGCTTAGACGGGACTAGCGGGACCAAGTACGAGCAGTACTTC.

This sequence joins TRBV6-1 and TRBJ1-2, with 7 bases identical to TRBD1. CDR1 and CDR2 (germline): MNHNS, SASEGT. The V segment lost 2 bases and the J segment 8 bases; nucleotides outside the gene matches: 23. This CDR3 has 19 residues. The CDR3, as DNA: TGTGCCAGCAGTGAAAAGGGACAGAACCTTATAGCCTTAAATGGGGGCTACACCTTC. Protein product: CASSEKGQNLIALNGGYTF.

Only a few counts were recorded for this clone. The rearrangement uses TRBV23-1 and TRBJ2-7, with a weak D call TRBD1 (5 bases). TRBV23-1 is assigned to the ORF class and has an uncertain function. The length of the CDR3 is 15 residues. Trimming stripped 0 bases from V and 4 bases from J, with 13 bases between. The CDR3, as DNA: TGCGCCAGCAGTCAATCGATCAGGGTTAGTTACGAGCAGTACTTC. Translated, it gives CASSQSIRVSYEQYF.

The chain carries TRBV15 and TRBJ2-2; D is undetermined. The CDR3 sequence is 15 residues long. Trimming removed 1 base at V and 2 bases at J, with 8 bases between. Germline CDR1 and CDR2: LNHNV and YYDKDF (reference sequence). The CDR3, as DNA: TGTGCCACCAGCAGAGTTACGACAAACACCGGGGAGCTGTTTTTT. This encodes CATSRVTTNTGELFF.

The chain links TRBV27 to TRBJ1-1, with TRBD1 matching over 8 bases. With V trimmed by 7 bases and J by 5 bases, 9 bases remained unmatched. Germline V gene data show CDR1 as MNHEY and CDR2 as SMNVEV (reference sequence). The CDR3 is 14 amino acids. This CDR3 is CASTPLGTGTEAFF. CDR3 coding DNA: TGTGCCAGCACCCCCCTAGGGACAGGTACTGAAGCTTTCTTT.

The chain couples TRBV7-2 to TRBJ2-2; 11 positions match TRBD2. The V segment lost 5 bases and the J segment 6 bases; nucleotides outside the gene matches: 8. The CDR3 contains 16 residues. In germline, CDR1 is SGHTA, CDR2 FQGNSA. DNA of the CDR3: TGTGCCAGCAGCCGAAATAGCGGGAGGGTTTCCGGGGAGCTGTTTTTT. Its protein product is CASSRNSGRVSGELFF. Together with reference TRBV7-2 and TRBJ2-2, the CDR3 gives the full variable domain: GAGVSQSPSNKVTEKGKDVELRCDPISGHTALYWYRQSLGQGLEFLIYFQGNSAPDKSGLPSDRFSAERTGGSVSTLTIQRTQQEDSAVYLCASSRNSGRVSGELFFGEGSRLTVL.

The J gene is TRBJ1-2, the V gene TRBV28; D is perhaps TRBD1 (6 bases). The germline gives CDR1 MDHEN, CDR2 SYDVKM. The CDR3 is 10 amino acids. Trimming shortened V by 6 bases and J by 7 bases, and 6 bases separated the two germline ends. The CDR3 loop is CASRGGGYTF. For the CDR3, the DNA is TGTGCCAGCAGAGGGGGTGGCTACACCTTC.

This clone has a handful of counts. The chain combines TRBV7-3 with TRBJ1-1; D is possibly TRBD1 (5 bases). The CDR3 has 15 residues. Germline assignment: CDR1 SGHTA and CDR2 FQGTGA. The V end was cut by 5 bases, the J end by 4 bases, with 17 bases between. The CDR3 region is CASSPNGGVGTEAFF. The CDR3 DNA is TGTGCCAGCAGCCCAAACGGGGGGGTGGGCACTGAAGCTTTCTTT.

The chain is built from TRBV6-5 and TRBJ1-2; the match to TRBD1 covers 7 bases. Germline V lookup: CDR1 MNHEY, CDR2 SVGAGI. Trimming at V came to 8 bases and at J to 5 bases, leaving 11 bases not matched to a gene. This CDR3 is 14 amino acids long. The CDR3 DNA sequence: TGTGCCAGCCTCTCGGGACAGAAGATTTATGGCTACACCTTC. It translates to CASLSGQKIYGYTF.